This T cell receptor beta chain is drawn from a study of response to subunit inactivated influenza vaccine. CDR1 is SGHVS and CDR2 is FQNEAQ in the germline V gene. Trimming pared 1 base from V and 2 bases from J, leaving 12 bases between. The CDR3 loop spans 15 amino acids. MiXCR, run by TCRdb on the RT-PCR reads, gives a single entry per CDR3 protein. The sample lists about 780,000 distinct CDR3 sequences; about 18% were seen once. This clonotype was observed a handful of times. Its antigen is unidentified. Study results and caveats: Seasonal influenza vaccination, on each occasion, was suggested by the authors to recruit few new T cells.

The sequencing here drew on PBMCs from blood, taken approximately 5 days after vaccination. J is TRBJ2-7 and V is TRBV7-8; unclear D gene. This receptor was identified in a man in his fifties or sixties who received an inactivated influenza vaccine. The CDR3 reads CASSLGRTDAYEQYF. In nucleotides, the CDR3 is TGTGCCAGCAGCTTAGGGAGAACGGACGCCTACGAGCAGTACTTC.